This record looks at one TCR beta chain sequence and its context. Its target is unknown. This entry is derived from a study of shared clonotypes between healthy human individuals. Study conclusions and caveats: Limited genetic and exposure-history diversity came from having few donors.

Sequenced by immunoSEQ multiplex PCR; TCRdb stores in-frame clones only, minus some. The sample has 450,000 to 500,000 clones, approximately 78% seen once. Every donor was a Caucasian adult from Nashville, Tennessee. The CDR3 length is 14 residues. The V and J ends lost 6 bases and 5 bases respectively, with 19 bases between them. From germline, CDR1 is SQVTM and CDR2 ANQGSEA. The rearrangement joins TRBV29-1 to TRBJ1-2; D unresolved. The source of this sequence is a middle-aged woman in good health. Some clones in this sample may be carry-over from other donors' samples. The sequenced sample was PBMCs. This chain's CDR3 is CSVVTTQFPYGYTF. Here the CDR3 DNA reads TGCAGCGTAGTAACGACACAGTTTCCGTATGGCTACACCTTC.